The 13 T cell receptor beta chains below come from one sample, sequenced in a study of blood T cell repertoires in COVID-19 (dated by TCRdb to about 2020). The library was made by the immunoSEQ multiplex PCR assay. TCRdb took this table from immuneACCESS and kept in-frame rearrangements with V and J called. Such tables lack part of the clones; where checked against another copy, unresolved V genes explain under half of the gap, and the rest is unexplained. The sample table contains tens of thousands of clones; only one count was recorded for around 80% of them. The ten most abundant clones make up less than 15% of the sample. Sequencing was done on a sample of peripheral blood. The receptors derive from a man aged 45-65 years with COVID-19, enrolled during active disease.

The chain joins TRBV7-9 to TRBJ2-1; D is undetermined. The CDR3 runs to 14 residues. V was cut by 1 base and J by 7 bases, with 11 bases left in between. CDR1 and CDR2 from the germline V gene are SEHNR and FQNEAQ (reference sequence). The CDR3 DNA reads TGTGCCAGCAGCTTAGGGTTGGAGCCGAATGAGCAGTTCTTC. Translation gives CASSLGLEPNEQFF.

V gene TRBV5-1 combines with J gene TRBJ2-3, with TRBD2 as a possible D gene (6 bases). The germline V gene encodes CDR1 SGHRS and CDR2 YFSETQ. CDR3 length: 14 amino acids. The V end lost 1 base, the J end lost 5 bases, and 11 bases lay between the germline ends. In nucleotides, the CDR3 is TGCGCCAGCAGCTTGACTCCAGCGGGAGATACGCAGTATTTT. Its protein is CASSLTPAGDTQYF.

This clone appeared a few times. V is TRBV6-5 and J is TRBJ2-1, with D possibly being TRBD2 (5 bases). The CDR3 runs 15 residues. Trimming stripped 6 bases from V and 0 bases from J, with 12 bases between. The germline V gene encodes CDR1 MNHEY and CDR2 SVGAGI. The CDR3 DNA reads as TGTGCCAGCAGCGAGGACGGGGACTCCTACAATGAGCAGTTCTTC. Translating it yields CASSEDGDSYNEQFF.

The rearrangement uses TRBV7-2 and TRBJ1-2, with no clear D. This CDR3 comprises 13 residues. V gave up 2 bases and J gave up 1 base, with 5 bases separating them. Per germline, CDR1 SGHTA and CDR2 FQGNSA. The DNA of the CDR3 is TGTGCCAGCAGCTTACAGGTTAACTATGGCTACACCTTC. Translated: CASSLQVNYGYTF.

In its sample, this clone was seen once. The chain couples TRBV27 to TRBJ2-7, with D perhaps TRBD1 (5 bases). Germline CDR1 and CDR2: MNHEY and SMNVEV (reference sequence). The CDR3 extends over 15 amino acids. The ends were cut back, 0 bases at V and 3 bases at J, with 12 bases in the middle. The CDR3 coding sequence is TGTGCCAGCAGTTTATCAGGCAGGGCCAGCTACGAGCAGTACTTC. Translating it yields CASSLSGRASYEQYF.

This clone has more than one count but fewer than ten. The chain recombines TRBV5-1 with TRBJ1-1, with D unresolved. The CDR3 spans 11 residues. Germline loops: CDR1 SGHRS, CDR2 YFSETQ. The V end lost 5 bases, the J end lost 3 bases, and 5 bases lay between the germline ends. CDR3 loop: CASRSDTEAFF. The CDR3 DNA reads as TGCGCCAGCAGGAGTGACACTGAAGCTTTCTTT.

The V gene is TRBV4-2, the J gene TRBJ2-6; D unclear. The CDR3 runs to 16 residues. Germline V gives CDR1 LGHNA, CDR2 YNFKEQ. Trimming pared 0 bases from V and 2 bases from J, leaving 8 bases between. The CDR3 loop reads CASSQDYSPGANVLTF. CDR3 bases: TGTGCCAGCAGCCAAGATTACAGCCCTGGGGCCAACGTCCTGACTTTC.

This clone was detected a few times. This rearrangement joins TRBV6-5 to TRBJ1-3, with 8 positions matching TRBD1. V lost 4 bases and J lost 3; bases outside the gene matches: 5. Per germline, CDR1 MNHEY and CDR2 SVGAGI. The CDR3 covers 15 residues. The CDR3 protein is CASSSDRAGGNTIYF. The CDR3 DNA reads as TGTGCCAGCAGTTCGGACAGGGCCGGTGGAAACACCATATATTTT.

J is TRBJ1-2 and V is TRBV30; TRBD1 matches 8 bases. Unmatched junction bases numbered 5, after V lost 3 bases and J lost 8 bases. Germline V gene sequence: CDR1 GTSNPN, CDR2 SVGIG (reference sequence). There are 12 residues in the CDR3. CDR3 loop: CAWRLQGGGYTF. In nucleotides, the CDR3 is TGTGCCTGGAGGCTACAGGGGGGAGGCTACACCTTC.

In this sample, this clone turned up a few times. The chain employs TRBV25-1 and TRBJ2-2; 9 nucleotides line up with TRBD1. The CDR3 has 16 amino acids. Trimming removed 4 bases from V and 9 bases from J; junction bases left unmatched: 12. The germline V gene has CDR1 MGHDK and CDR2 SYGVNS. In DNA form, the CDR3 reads TGTGCCAGCAGTGGTCGGTCCGGGACAGGGAACAGGGAGCTGTTTTTT. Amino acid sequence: CASSGRSGTGNRELFF.

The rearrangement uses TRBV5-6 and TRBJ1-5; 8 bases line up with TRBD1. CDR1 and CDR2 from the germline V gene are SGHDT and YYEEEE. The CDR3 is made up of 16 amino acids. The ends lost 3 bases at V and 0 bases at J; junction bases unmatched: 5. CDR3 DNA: TGTGCCAGCAGCTCAGGGGGCGTAAATAGCAATCAGCCCCAGCATTTT. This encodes CASSSGGVNSNQPQHF.

The CDR3 region has the DNA TGCGCCAGCAGCCAAGAAAATCCAGCGGGGGGGCTGTACACCGGGGAGCTGTTTTTT. It translates to CASSQENPAGGLYTGELFF. The V gene is TRBV4-3, the J gene TRBJ2-2; 10 bases agree with TRBD2. Germline V CDR1 and CDR2: LGHNA, YSLEER. With 0 bases clipped from V and 3 bases from J, the junction kept 10 bases outside the gene matches. The CDR3 covers 19 residues.

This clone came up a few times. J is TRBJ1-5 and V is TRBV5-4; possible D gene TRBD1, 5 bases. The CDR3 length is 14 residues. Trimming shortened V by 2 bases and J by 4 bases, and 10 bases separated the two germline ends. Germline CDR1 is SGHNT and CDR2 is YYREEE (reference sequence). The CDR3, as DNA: TGTGCCAGCAGCTTTCTAGGGACTAATCAGCCCCAGCATTTT. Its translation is CASSFLGTNQPQHF.